This T cell receptor (beta chain) was sequenced in a study of early T cells in non-severe SARS-CoV-2 infection. Study-wide findings and caveats: Matching against VDJdb likely underestimated virus-specific expansions, favoring anti-spike CD8.

In regard to this clonotype: Its antigen is as yet unknown.

The CDR3 runs 15 residues. Per germline, CDR1 SGDLS and CDR2 YYNGEE. The ends lost 2 bases at V and 5 bases at J; junction bases unmatched: 6. Attached unique molecular identifiers marked individual cDNA molecules. TCRdb re-called the 5' RACE reads through MiXCR, storing one row per CDR3 protein. The sample records 40,000 to 45,000 distinct CDR3 sequences, approximately 10% being singletons. This TCR derives from an adult who was a healthcare worker with PCR-confirmed SARS-CoV-2 infection or an uninfected control (not recorded which). The chain recombines TRBV9 with TRBJ2-5; 10 bases are shared with TRBD2. Material: whole blood. Here the CDR3 DNA reads TGTGCCAGCAGCGTCACTAGCGGGGCCGGGGAGACCCAGTACTTC. Its translation: CASSVTSGAGETQYF.